The 17 T cell receptor beta chains below all came from one sample that was sequenced in a study of glioma-infiltrating T cells after dendritic cell vaccination. The sample's time point: after dendritic cell vaccination, including at tumor progression/relapse. Sequenced by immunoSEQ multiplex PCR; TCRdb stores in-frame clones only, minus some. The sample records 70,000 to 90,000 clones, around 83% being singletons. The material sequenced was blood, taken after dendritic cell vaccination. The origin of the receptors is a human donor with glioblastoma.

This clone appeared a few times. The V and J genes are TRBV2 and TRBJ2-7; 9 nucleotides line up with TRBD1. Looked up from germline, CDR1 is SNHLY and CDR2 is FYNNEI. The trim removed 5 bases at V and 2 bases at J, leaving 4 bases unmatched. This CDR3 contains 14 residues. The CDR3 DNA reads as TGTGCCAGCAGTTCAACAGGGGGCACCTACGAGCAGTACTTC. Translated: CASSSTGGTYEQYF.

The chain links TRBV11-2 to TRBJ1-2, with TRBD1 identical over 8 bases. V was clipped by 5 bases and J by 2 bases; unmatched bases: 4. The CDR3 contains 14 residues. Per germline, CDR1 SGHAT and CDR2 FQNNGV. The CDR3 region is CASSSRDRNYGYTF. DNA of the CDR3: TGTGCCAGCAGCAGCCGGGACAGGAACTATGGCTACACCTTC.

This clone was detected a few times. The chain couples TRBV2 to TRBJ1-1; 7 bases line up with TRBD1. Germline CDR1 and CDR2: SNHLY and FYNNEI. This CDR3 contains 17 residues. V lost 6 bases, J lost 6 bases, and 19 bases stayed unmatched. The DNA for the CDR3 is TGTGCCAGCAGCTCACGCCTACCCAGACAGGGTATCCCTGAAGCTTTCTTT. Its protein product is CASSSRLPRQGIPEAFF.

The sample holds a few counts of this clone. V usage is TRBV6-4 and J usage is TRBJ2-2, with 10 bases identical to TRBD2. The CDR3 is made up of 15 amino acids. The J segment lost 2 bases and the V segment lost 5 bases, leaving 2 bases of the junction unmatched. Germline CDR1 MRHNA, CDR2 SNTAGT. CDR3 bases: TGTGCCAGCAGTCCTAGCGGGGGCAACACCGGGGAGCTGTTTTTT. Translating gives CASSPSGGNTGELFF.

This chain connects TRBV5-1 to TRBJ2-7; 10 bases agree with TRBD2. This CDR3 comprises 15 residues. The V segment lost 6 bases and the J segment 2 bases; nucleotides outside the gene matches: 8. The germline V gene has CDR1 SGHRS and CDR2 YFSETQ. In nucleotides, the CDR3 is TGCGCCAGCACACCGCTAGCGGGGGTGACCTACGAGCAGTACTTC. Translating gives CASTPLAGVTYEQYF.

This rearrangement joins TRBV28 to TRBJ2-5, with TRBD2 identical over 7 bases. Germline V gene lookup returns CDR1 MDHEN and CDR2 SYDVKM. V trimming: 2 bases; J trimming: 5 bases; junction bases outside the gene matches: 8. CDR3 size: 15 residues. The CDR3 DNA reads TGTGCCAGCAGTTTAAATCGGGGGGTCGGGGAGACCCAGTACTTC. Its protein is CASSLNRGVGETQYF.

CDR3 in amino acids: CASSLGAAEQANYGYTF. The CDR3 coding sequence is TGCGCCAGCAGCTTAGGGGCAGCTGAACAAGCTAACTATGGCTACACCTTC. The chain joins TRBV5-1 to TRBJ1-2; TRBD1 might be the D (5 bases). This CDR3 spans 17 amino acids. Trimming removed 2 bases at V and 0 bases at J, with 17 bases between. Germline V gene sequence: CDR1 SGHRS, CDR2 YFSETQ.

This chain joins TRBV13 and TRBJ1-2; 7 nucleotides align to TRBD1. V was clipped by 0 bases and J by 7 bases; unmatched bases: 8. CDR1 is PRHDT, CDR2 FYEKMQ, per germline (reference sequence). The CDR3 sequence is 15 residues long. CDR3 bases: TGTGCCAGCAGCTTAGGACAGGGGATTTCTGCTGGCTACACCTTC. It encodes CASSLGQGISAGYTF.

CDR3 loop: CASSLNRVVTDTQYF. In nucleotides, the CDR3 is TGTGCCAGCAGCTTGAACAGGGTAGTCACAGATACGCAGTATTTT. This chain connects TRBV5-6 to TRBJ2-3; weak D call: TRBD1 (6 bases). Trimming took 1 base from V and 2 from J, leaving 11 bases between them. The length of the CDR3 is 15 residues. Germline V CDR1 and CDR2: SGHDT, YYEEEE.

This clone has only one observation. The rearrangement links TRBV5-1 to TRBJ1-1; D perhaps matches TRBD1 (5 bases). Germline-derived CDR1 and CDR2 are SGHRS and YFSETQ. The CDR3 covers 12 residues. Trimming left V 4 bases short and J 10 bases short, with 14 bases between. The CDR3 coding sequence is TGCGCCAGCAGCCAAAACCGGGGGATAGCTTTCTTT. It codes for CASSQNRGIAFF.

The rearrangement links TRBV5-5 to TRBJ1-2; possibly TRBD1 for D (5 bases). This CDR3 is built from 15 residues. Germline V gives CDR1 SGHKS, CDR2 YYEKEE (reference sequence). The V end was cut by 0 bases, the J end by 2 bases, with 11 bases between. The CDR3 loop reads CASSLDDRRNYGYTF. The CDR3 DNA reads as TGTGCCAGCAGCTTGGACGACAGAAGAAACTATGGCTACACCTTC.

This clone was found once. The chain is built from TRBV5-4 and TRBJ2-5, with TRBD2 as a possible D gene (6 bases). Between the trimmed V and J ends, which lost 3 bases and 1 base, there was a span of 13 bases. Germline loops: CDR1 SGHNT, CDR2 YYREEE (reference sequence). The CDR3 contains 15 residues. DNA of the CDR3: TGTGCCAGCAGCTCCGCCTCCGGGAGCCAAGAGACCCAGTACTTC. Translated: CASSSASGSQETQYF. The full variable domain, completed using reference TRBV5-4 and TRBJ2-5, is ETGVTQSPTHLIKTRGQQVTLRCSSQSGHNTVSWYQQALGQGPQFIFQYYREEENGRGNFPPRFSGLQFPNYSSELNVNALELDDSALYLCASSSASGSQETQYFGPGTRLLVL.

This chain connects TRBV11-2 to TRBJ1-1; no reliable D call. Per germline, CDR1 SGHAT and CDR2 FQNNGV. The CDR3 is 13 residues long. The V and J ends lost 1 base and 6 bases respectively, with 9 bases between them. The CDR3 sequence: CASSLVNAAEAFF. In DNA form, the CDR3 reads TGTGCCAGCAGCTTAGTTAACGCGGCTGAAGCTTTCTTT. Full variable domain (outside the CDR3, taken from reference TRBV11-2 and TRBJ1-1): EAGVAQSPRYKIIEKRQSVAFWCNPISGHATLYWYQQILGQGPKLLIQFQNNGVVDDSQLPKDRFSAERLKGVDSTLKIQPAKLEDSAVYLCASSLVNAAEAFFGQGTRLTVV.

This chain joins TRBV19 and TRBJ1-2; 8 bases agree with TRBD1. The CDR3 is 16 amino acids. Trimming took 5 bases from V and 3 from J; bases not matched to a gene: 11. The germline CDR1 and CDR2 sequences are LNHDA and SQIVND (reference sequence). As DNA, the CDR3 is TGTGCCAGTAGTTGGACAGGGAACGTGGGCGACTATGGCTACACCTTC. Its protein is CASSWTGNVGDYGYTF.

The V call is TRBV7-8, the J call TRBJ2-3; D may be TRBD1 (6 bases). The CDR3 sequence is 15 residues long. Germline values: CDR1 SGHVS, CDR2 FQNEAQ. V was cut by 4 bases and J by 3 bases, with 14 bases left in between. CDR3 protein: CASSSSGQLTDTQYF. CDR3 nucleotides: TGTGCCAGCAGCTCATCTGGACAGCTTACAGATACGCAGTATTTT.

This chain joins TRBV4-1 and TRBJ1-1; no reliable D call. The length of the CDR3 is 17 residues. Germline V gene lookup returns CDR1 MGHRA and CDR2 YSYEKL. V gave up 4 bases and J gave up 1 base, with 19 bases separating them. The CDR3 DNA is TGCGCCAGCAGCCCCACGAGCGGGGAGAGAAAGAACACTGAAGCTTTCTTT. Translation gives CASSPTSGERKNTEAFF.

The V call is TRBV7-2, the J call TRBJ2-5; D possibly corresponds to TRBD2 (5 bases). This CDR3 has 15 residues. Germline CDR1 SGHTA, CDR2 FQGNSA. Between the trimmed V and J ends, which lost 5 bases and 0 bases, there was a span of 13 bases. The CDR3 DNA reads TGTGCCAGCAGCCCTCCAGGAGGCTACCAAGAGACCCAGTACTTC. Amino acids: CASSPPGGYQETQYF.